Following are 22 T cell receptor beta chains from one sample sequenced in a study of blood T cell repertoires in COVID-19. Produced via immunoSEQ multiplex PCR; TCRdb's table is partial and in-frame only. Of 50,000 to 85,000 clones listed, roughly 82% were seen once; the top ten hold just over 6.5%. Input material: peripheral blood. The receptors originated from a man between 60 and 75 years old with acute or convalescent COVID-19.

As for this clone: At one end, the junction sequence differs from germline, possibly due to a read error. This chain joins TRBV11-2 and TRBJ1-6, with a tentative D call TRBD1 (5 bases). Germline-derived CDR1 and CDR2 are SGHAT and FQNNGV. The CDR3 has 15 residues. As DNA, the CDR3 is TGTGCCAGCACCTTACGCGTCCAGGGTCCATCACCCCTCCACTTT. This gives the protein CASTLRVQGPSPLHF.

This chain joins TRBV7-9 and TRBJ1-2; D is undetermined. Deletions cut 1 base from V and 4 bases from J, with 10 bases between. There are 14 residues in the CDR3. Germline V gene lookup returns CDR1 SEHNR and CDR2 FQNEAQ (reference sequence). The CDR3 here is CASSLGGAGYGYTF. CDR3 bases: TGTGCCAGCAGCTTAGGAGGCGCGGGCTATGGCTACACCTTC.

The V and J genes are TRBV6-5 and TRBJ1-4; D is undetermined. V was trimmed by 6 bases and J by 2 bases, leaving 13 bases between them. The CDR3 is 15 amino acids. Germline V gene lookup returns CDR1 MNHEY and CDR2 SVGAGI. CDR3 sequence: CASSSTGSTNEKLFF. Written as DNA, the CDR3 is TGTGCCAGCAGCTCTACCGGGAGCACTAATGAAAAACTGTTTTTT.

This chain connects TRBV5-1 to TRBJ1-6; 8 nucleotides line up with TRBD1. Losses at the gene ends were 3 bases for V and 7 bases for J; bases not matched to a gene: 12. The CDR3 loop spans 17 amino acids. Per germline, CDR1 SGHRS and CDR2 YFSETQ. The CDR3 here is CASSYGTGPPENSPLHF. The CDR3 DNA reads as TGCGCCAGCAGCTATGGGACAGGACCCCCAGAGAATTCACCCCTCCACTTT.

The CDR3 DNA sequence: TGTGCCTCAAGGGCGGGGGGAATAAATGAAAAACTGTTTTTT. This translates into CASRAGGINEKLFF. The rearrangement uses TRBV24-1 and TRBJ1-4; D is perhaps TRBD1 (5 bases). The CDR3 is 14 residues long. V was pared by 12 bases and J by 5 bases, with 18 bases between. The germline V gene has CDR1 KGHDR and CDR2 SFDVKD.

This rearrangement joins TRBV30 to TRBJ1-2; TRBD1 aligns across 11 bases. This CDR3 is 14 amino acids long. Per germline, CDR1 GTSNPN and CDR2 SVGIG (reference sequence). Trimming removed 2 bases from V and 8 bases from J; junction bases left unmatched: 7. The CDR3 loop is CAWSKDRGLKGYTF. The CDR3, as DNA: TGTGCCTGGAGTAAGGACAGGGGGCTCAAGGGCTACACCTTC.

CDR3 nucleotides: TGTGCCAGCAGCCTCGGACTAGCGGGGGGGCCCGAGACCCAGTACTTC. Its protein product is CASSLGLAGGPETQYF. The V and J genes are TRBV2 and TRBJ2-5; 15 nucleotides agree with TRBD2. The CDR3 runs to 16 residues. V was clipped by 6 bases and J by 5 bases; unmatched bases: 7. Germline V lookup: CDR1 SNHLY, CDR2 FYNNEI.

The CDR3: CATSDLRDRVWPLHF. The DNA for the CDR3 is TGTGCCACCAGTGACCTCCGGGACAGGGTTTGGCCCCTCCACTTT. V is TRBV24-1 and J is TRBJ1-6, with TRBD1 identical over 9 bases. The CDR3 loop spans 15 amino acids. The V gene end was trimmed by 4 bases and the J gene end by 13 bases; junction bases not matched to a gene: 10. Germline V lookup: CDR1 KGHDR, CDR2 SFDVKD.

The V and J genes are TRBV7-9 and TRBJ1-1; 10 positions agree with TRBD1. CDR1 is SEHNR, CDR2 FQNEAQ, per germline (reference sequence). J lost 4 bases, V lost 5 bases, and 7 bases had no gene match. The length of the CDR3 is 15 residues. This chain's CDR3 is CASSDDRGLVTEAFF. As DNA, the CDR3 is TGTGCCAGCAGCGACGACAGGGGGCTCGTCACTGAAGCTTTCTTT.

The V and J genes are TRBV6-5 and TRBJ2-5; D remains unclear. The CDR3 runs to 12 residues. From germline, CDR1 is MNHEY and CDR2 SVGAGI. V gave up 5 bases and J gave up 10 bases, with 14 bases separating them. CDR3 residues: CASSIHRRSQYF. Written as DNA, the CDR3 is TGTGCCAGCAGTATACACCGTCGGAGCCAGTACTTC.

The gene calls are TRBV5-6 and TRBJ1-2; 9 bases fit TRBD1. The germline CDR1 and CDR2 sequences are SGHDT and YYEEEE. CDR3 size: 15 residues. V gave up 0 bases and J gave up 4 bases; unmatched junction bases: 4. The CDR3 DNA follows: TGTGCCAGCAGCTTGGAGACGACAGGGGGCTATGGCTACACCTTC. Translated: CASSLETTGGYGYTF.

The chain employs TRBV19 and TRBJ1-5; D ambiguous. Trimming took off 7 bases at V and 4 bases at J, with 17 bases between the two ends. Germline V CDR1 and CDR2: LNHDA, SQIVND (reference sequence). This CDR3 is built from 15 residues. CDR3 sequence: CASTKAEVGNQPQHF. CDR3 DNA: TGTGCCAGTACCAAGGCGGAGGTTGGGAATCAGCCCCAGCATTTT.

The chain is built from TRBV21-1 and TRBJ2-7; the listed D gene, TRBD1, was not tested against the DNA. TRBV21-1 is a documented pseudogene. This CDR3 is built from 17 residues. In DNA form, the CDR3 reads TGTGCCAGCAGCCCTGGGACAGGGGTTTATGGCTCCTACGAGCAGTACTTC. It is translated as CASSPGTGVYGSYEQYF.

This clone was observed once. This chain uses TRBV3-1 (or the pseudogene TRBV3-2) with TRBJ1-3; D is possibly TRBD1 (5 bases). This CDR3 contains 18 residues. V lost 0 bases and J 2 bases, leaving 17 bases between the germline ends. Germline values: CDR1 LGHDT, CDR2 YNNKEL (reference sequence). The CDR3 DNA sequence: TGTGCCAGCAGCCAAGATCGATTTAACGGAGGGGCTGGAAACACCATATATTTT. The encoded protein is CASSQDRFNGGAGNTIYF.

The gene calls are TRBV21-1 and TRBJ2-3; the table's D gene call, TRBD2, was not cross checked with the DNA. TRBV21-1 is a documented pseudogene. This CDR3 is 18 amino acids long. The CDR3 nucleotides read TGTGCCAGCAGCTCCCGGGGCCTAGCGGAGACAGACACAGATACGCAGTATTTT. Translation: CASSSRGLAETDTDTQYF.

This clone was observed a few times. The genes are TRBV5-5 and TRBJ2-1, with 10 nucleotides matching TRBD1. From germline, CDR1 is SGHKS and CDR2 YYEKEE (reference sequence). V gave up 4 bases and J gave up 8 bases; unmatched junction bases: 9. The CDR3 has 15 amino acids. CDR3 nucleotide sequence: TGTGCCAGCAGCGTTAACCCGGGACAGGGGTATGAGCAGTTCTTC. Residues: CASSVNPGQGYEQFF.

This clone showed up just once. The rearrangement joins TRBV4-3 to TRBJ1-2, with D maybe TRBD1 (6 bases). CDR3 length: 16 residues. Trimming left V 1 base short and J 3 bases short, with 15 bases between. Germline lookup yields CDR1 LGHNA and CDR2 YSLEER. For the CDR3, the DNA is TGCGCCAGCAGCCAAGTCGGGGGGCCCGGGTACTATGGCTACACCTTC. It codes for CASSQVGGPGYYGYTF.

The rearrangement uses TRBV6-5 and TRBJ1-1; tentative D call: TRBD1 (5 bases). Germline loops: CDR1 MNHEY, CDR2 SVGAGI. This CDR3 region has 13 residues. With 6 bases removed from V and 8 bases from J, the gap between germline ends came to 16 bases. CDR3 protein: CASRPTVKAEAFF. The CDR3 region has the DNA TGTGCCAGCAGACCGACAGTCAAGGCGGAAGCTTTCTTT.

The chain is built from TRBV30 and TRBJ1-1, with a possible D match to TRBD1 (6 bases). Between the trimmed V and J ends, which lost 2 bases and 6 bases, there was a span of 10 bases. Germline CDR1 GTSNPN, CDR2 SVGIG (reference sequence). The CDR3 has 12 amino acids. The CDR3 DNA reads as TGTGCCTGGAGTAGCGCAGGGGCTGAAGCTTTCTTT. As protein: CAWSSAGAEAFF. The full variable domain, with the rest looked up from reference TRBV30 and TRBJ1-1, is SQTIHQWPATLVQPVGSPLSLECTVEGTSNPNLYWYRQAAGRGLQLLFYSVGIGQISSEVPQNLSASRPQDRQFILSSKKLLLSDSGFYLCAWSSAGAEAFFGQGTRLTVV.

The chain links TRBV7-6 to TRBJ1-2, with 8 bases fitting TRBD1. The CDR3 is 13 amino acids. The V and J ends lost 3 bases and 6 bases, in that order; junction bases with no gene match: 3. Germline lookup yields CDR1 SGHVS and CDR2 FNYEAQ. CDR3 region: CASSFLQGDGYTF. CDR3 sequence (DNA): TGTGCCAGCAGCTTTCTACAGGGGGATGGCTACACCTTC.

This clone was found a few times. This rearrangement joins TRBV29-1 to TRBJ1-3; D ambiguous. The V end was cut by 0 bases, the J end by 0 bases, with 6 bases between. CDR1 and CDR2 (germline): SQVTM, ANQGSEA. The CDR3 consists of 14 residues. The CDR3 region has the DNA TGCAGCGTTGAAGATATTCGCTCTGGAAACACCATATATTTT. It codes for CSVEDIRSGNTIYF.

In this sample, this clone turned up a few times. The chain carries TRBV19 and TRBJ1-6; 8 nucleotides agree with TRBD1. This CDR3 has 15 residues. V was pared by 4 bases and J by 9 bases, with 8 bases of the junction left unmatched. Looked up from germline, CDR1 is LNHDA and CDR2 is SQIVND (reference sequence). CDR3 nucleotide sequence: TGTGCCAGTAGTAATCAGGGGGCGCGGGGTTCACCCCTCCACTTT. It codes for CASSNQGARGSPLHF.